These T cell receptor beta chains were read from a single sample in a study of blood T cell repertoires in COVID-19. Some clones are missing from TCRdb's copy, which holds only in-frame ones; the method was immunoSEQ multiplex PCR. The sample contains tens of thousands of clones, under 90% of which appear only once. Sequences were obtained from peripheral blood. Receptors were obtained from a man in his 70s with acute or convalescent COVID-19. Each CDR3 is given with its conserved first and last residue. Fields, in order: V gene, clone size, CDR3 length, J gene, D gene, CDR3 DNA, CDR3 protein. D genes are given only for firm matches. A clone size is listed for some rows: how often the clone was seen (once, few, many), or a class if it is expanded.

v_call: TRBV7-7
clone_size: .
cdr3_length: 15
j_call: TRBJ2-1
d_call: .
cdr3_nt: TGTGCCAGCAGCTTAGCTTCAGACAGATACAATGAGCAGTTCTTC
cdr3_aa: CASSLASDRYNEQFF

v_call: TRBV29-1
clone_size: .
cdr3_length: 14
j_call: TRBJ1-4
d_call: .
cdr3_nt: TGCAGCGTCGCCCACTATCCAACTAATGAAAAACTGTTTTTT
cdr3_aa: CSVAHYPTNEKLFF

v_call: TRBV27
clone_size: .
cdr3_length: 15
j_call: TRBJ1-6
d_call: .
cdr3_nt: TGTGCCAGCAGTTTAGAAAAACACTATAATTCACCCCTCCACTTT
cdr3_aa: CASSLEKHYNSPLHF

v_call: TRBV6-2/TRBV6-3
clone_size: .
cdr3_length: 17
j_call: TRBJ2-1
d_call: .
cdr3_nt: TGTGCCAGCAGTTACTCTACGGGCCCTAGGACTTACAATGAGCAGTTCTTC
cdr3_aa: CASSYSTGPRTYNEQFF

v_call: TRBV3-1/TRBV3-2
clone_size: .
cdr3_length: 14
j_call: TRBJ2-5
d_call: .
cdr3_nt: TGTGCCAGCAGCCAGAGGAGTGGCCGAGAGACCCAGTACTTC
cdr3_aa: CASSQRSGRETQYF

v_call: TRBV7-9
clone_size: .
cdr3_length: 15
j_call: TRBJ2-1
d_call: TRBD1
cdr3_nt: TGTGCCAGCAGCACCTATGGGACAGGGTACAATGAGCAGTTCTTC
cdr3_aa: CASSTYGTGYNEQFF

v_call: TRBV30
clone_size: .
cdr3_length: 12
j_call: TRBJ2-7
d_call: TRBD2
cdr3_nt: TGTGCCTGGAGTGCGCTTCGGGAGGAACAGTACTTC
cdr3_aa: CAWSALREEQYF

v_call: TRBV19
clone_size: .
cdr3_length: 19
j_call: TRBJ1-2
d_call: TRBD1
cdr3_nt: TGTGCCAGTAGTACCGTGGGCATGGGACAGGGAGCGAGAGATTGGGGCTACACCTTC
cdr3_aa: CASSTVGMGQGARDWGYTF

v_call: TRBV6-6
clone_size: .
cdr3_length: 14
j_call: TRBJ2-3
d_call: .
cdr3_nt: TGTGCCAGCAGTTACGCCGGGAGCACAGATACGCAGTATTTT
cdr3_aa: CASSYAGSTDTQYF

v_call: TRBV12-5
clone_size: once
cdr3_length: 17
j_call: TRBJ2-2
d_call: TRBD1
cdr3_nt: TGTGCTAGTGGTTTGCCCGATCCACAGGGGGCTACCGGGGAGCTGTTTTTT
cdr3_aa: CASGLPDPQGATGELFF

v_call: TRBV5-1
clone_size: once
cdr3_length: 18
j_call: TRBJ2-1
d_call: TRBD2
cdr3_nt: TGCGCCAGCAGCTTGGGGCATTCCCGGACTAGCGGTTACAATGAGCAGTTCTTC
cdr3_aa: CASSLGHSRTSGYNEQFF

v_call: TRBV15
clone_size: .
cdr3_length: 13
j_call: TRBJ2-5
d_call: .
cdr3_nt: TGTGCCACCAGCCCCCGACATCAAGAGACCCAGTACTTC
cdr3_aa: CATSPRHQETQYF

v_call: TRBV12-5
clone_size: .
cdr3_length: 13
j_call: TRBJ2-5
d_call: TRBD2
cdr3_nt: TGTGCTAGTGGCCTCGGGAGGGATGTGACCCAGTACTTC
cdr3_aa: CASGLGRDVTQYF

v_call: TRBV18
clone_size: .
cdr3_length: 17
j_call: TRBJ1-6
d_call: .
cdr3_nt: TGTGCCAGCTCACAGGACAGTCTAAGCTCCTATAATTCACCCCTCCACTTT
cdr3_aa: CASSQDSLSSYNSPLHF

v_call: TRBV6-6
clone_size: once
cdr3_length: 14
j_call: TRBJ1-5
d_call: TRBD1
cdr3_nt: TGTGCCAGCAGTTACACAGGGGGCATCCAGCCCCAGCATTTT
cdr3_aa: CASSYTGGIQPQHF

v_call: TRBV6-1
clone_size: .
cdr3_length: 17
j_call: TRBJ2-3
d_call: TRBD2
cdr3_nt: TGTGCCAGCAGTGAAAGTTTCACTAGCGGGGCCACAGATACGCAGTATTTT
cdr3_aa: CASSESFTSGATDTQYF

v_call: TRBV6-1
clone_size: .
cdr3_length: 17
j_call: TRBJ1-5
d_call: TRBD1
cdr3_nt: TGTGCCAGCAGTGAATGGGCCGGGACAGGGGACTCTCAGCCCCAGCATTTT
cdr3_aa: CASSEWAGTGDSQPQHF

v_call: TRBV24-1
clone_size: .
cdr3_length: 14
j_call: TRBJ2-5
d_call: .
cdr3_nt: TGTGCCACCGCCCCCAGGACAGCTACCAAGAGCCAGTACTTC
cdr3_aa: CATAPRTATKSQYF

v_call: TRBV6-1
clone_size: .
cdr3_length: 16
j_call: TRBJ2-1
d_call: TRBD1
cdr3_nt: TGTGCCAGCAGTGGCATCTACGGGACAGGTAACAATGAGCAGTTCTTC
cdr3_aa: CASSGIYGTGNNEQFF

v_call: TRBV7-9
clone_size: .
cdr3_length: 15
j_call: TRBJ1-5
d_call: .
cdr3_nt: TGTGCCAGCAGCCCGGAGGGCGGATACTATCAGCCCCAGCATTTT
cdr3_aa: CASSPEGGYYQPQHF

v_call: TRBV6-5
clone_size: few
cdr3_length: 13
j_call: TRBJ1-2
d_call: TRBD1
cdr3_nt: TGTGCCAGCACCCGACAGGGGGCACATGGCTACACCTTC
cdr3_aa: CASTRQGAHGYTF

v_call: TRBV28
clone_size: once
cdr3_length: 14
j_call: TRBJ1-6
d_call: .
cdr3_nt: TGTGCCAGCAGTTTGGCGACAGCAAATTCACCCCTCCACTTT
cdr3_aa: CASSLATANSPLHF

v_call: TRBV5-1
clone_size: .
cdr3_length: 15
j_call: TRBJ2-6
d_call: TRBD1
cdr3_nt: TGCGCCAGCAATGACAGGGGCTCTGGGGCCAACGTCCTGACTTTC
cdr3_aa: CASNDRGSGANVLTF

v_call: TRBV18
clone_size: once
cdr3_length: 15
j_call: TRBJ1-2
d_call: TRBD1
cdr3_nt: TGTGCCAGCTCGTCCGGGACAGGAGACAACTATGGCTACACCTTC
cdr3_aa: CASSSGTGDNYGYTF